Listed here is a single T cell receptor (beta chain). The entry originates in a study of blood T cell repertoires in COVID-19. Across the whole study: Spain, Italy and the United States supplied samples that represented acute and convalescent COVID-19.

The germline CDR1 and CDR2 sequences are KGHSH and LQKENI. The CDR3 runs to 15 residues. V lost 4 bases and J 7 bases, leaving 17 bases between the germline ends. Original methodology: For nucleated cells, counts were estimated from reference gene primer amplification. Clones were read by immunoSEQ multiplex PCR, and TCRdb kept only the in-frame ones, dropping some. That table is the source of V, J and clone size, and D and trimming were worked out from the DNA. This table has under 200,000 clones, around four fifths appearing once. Recruited during active infection, patients (from Seattle) were subsequently followed longitudinally.

The sequence came from a man between 60 and 70 years old with COVID-19, enrolled during active disease. This chain uses TRBV18 with TRBJ2-1; D may be TRBD1 (7 bases). Sequencing was performed on peripheral blood. The CDR3 region has the DNA TGTGCCAGCTCACGGGCGGAGGGGGCGATAAATGAGCAGTTCTTC. Its protein product is CASSRAEGAINEQFF. The full variable domain, in which reference TRBV18 and TRBJ2-1 provide the parts outside the CDR3, is NAGVMQNPRHLVRRRGQEARLRCSPMKGHSHVYWYRQLPEEGLKFMVYLQKENIIDESGMPKERFSAEFPKEGPSILRIQQVVRGDSAAYFCASSRAEGAINEQFFGPGTRLTVL.